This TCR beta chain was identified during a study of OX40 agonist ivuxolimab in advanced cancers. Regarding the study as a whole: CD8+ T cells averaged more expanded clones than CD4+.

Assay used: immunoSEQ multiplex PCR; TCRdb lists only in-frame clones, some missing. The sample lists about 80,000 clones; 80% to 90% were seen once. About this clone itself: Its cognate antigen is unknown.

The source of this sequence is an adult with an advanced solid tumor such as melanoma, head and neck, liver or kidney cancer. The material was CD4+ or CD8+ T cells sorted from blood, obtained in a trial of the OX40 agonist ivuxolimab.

The CDR3 DNA follows: TGTGCCAGCACTCCGCCAGGCCAAGAGACCCAGTACTTC. This codes for CASTPPGQETQYF. The chain carries TRBV6-5 and TRBJ2-5; no definite D call. The CDR3 totals 13 residues. Trimming left V 7 bases short and J 1 base short, with 10 bases between. CDR1 is MNHEY and CDR2 is SVGAGI in the germline V gene.